The rows below give T cell receptor beta chains drawn from one sample of a study of shared T cell receptors in the human thymus. Using immunoSEQ multiplex PCR, the repertoire was profiled, and TCRdb retains in-frame clones only, with some absent. The sample carries around 68,000 clones, around 96% recorded once. Material: thymocytes. The receptors stem from a human donor. The CDR3 runs from the conserved cysteine through the conserved F or W. A D gene is named only where the DNA matches it firmly. Expanded clones are given a class, and other clones once, few, many or no size at all.

TGCGCCAGCAGCTTGGTACGCCAGGGGCTCGCTTTCTTT	CASSLVRQGLAFF	few	-	TRBV5-1	TRBJ1-1
TGTGCCAGCAGTCCAACAGGGGGTGGCGGCTACACCTTC	CASSPTGGGGYTF	-	TRBD1	TRBV28	TRBJ1-2
TGTGCCAGCAGCTTAGGTTTACGGGAGACCCAGTACTTC	CASSLGLRETQYF	-	-	TRBV7-6	TRBJ2-5
TGCGCCAGCAGCCATCGACTAGCGGGGGCTCCCAGTCACTACAATGAGCAGTTCTTC	CASSHRLAGAPSHYNEQFF	-	TRBD2	TRBV4-3	TRBJ2-1
TGTGCCAGCAGCTTTCCCTACGAGCAGTACTTC	CASSFPYEQYF	-	-	TRBV6-1	TRBJ2-7
TGTGCCAGCAGCTACCCGACAGGAGCTAAAGCCTCCTATAATTCACCCCTCCACTTT	CASSYPTGAKASYNSPLHF	-	-	TRBV5-8	TRBJ1-6
TGTGCCAGCAGTTTATTGGCATTACCCTATCAGCCCCAGCATTTT	CASSLLALPYQPQHF	-	-	TRBV28	TRBJ1-5
TGTGCCACCCCCGGTCCGACCGGCGGCTACACCTTC	CATPGPTGGYTF	-	-	TRBV25-1	TRBJ1-2
TGCGCCAGCAGCGGAGGGGGATACCCGGACTTACCGTACAATGAGCAGTTCTTC	CASSGGGYPDLPYNEQFF	-	-	TRBV5-1	TRBJ2-1
TGTGCCAGCTCACCACTGGGGCGGAACACTGAAGCTTTCTTT	CASSPLGRNTEAFF	-	-	TRBV18	TRBJ1-1
TGTGCCAGCCACCAAAGGGGAGGGGGACAGCCCCAGCATTTT	CASHQRGGGQPQHF	-	-	TRBV7-2	TRBJ1-5
TGTGCCAGCAGCTTGGGGACAGGGCTCTATGGCTACACCTTC	CASSLGTGLYGYTF	-	TRBD1	TRBV5-4	TRBJ1-2
TGTGCCAGCACCAGGCAGGGGCCGGTTTATTCGAACACTGAAGCTTTCTTT	CASTRQGPVYSNTEAFF	once	-	TRBV13	TRBJ1-1
TGTGCCAGCAGTAAAAGACGGAATTCACCCCTCCACTTT	CASSKRRNSPLHF	-	-	TRBV2	TRBJ1-6
TGTGCCAGCAGCTTAGTGCAGGTCACTAGCACAGATACGCAGTATTTT	CASSLVQVTSTDTQYF	-	-	TRBV7-2	TRBJ2-3
TGTGCCAGCAGTCGGACTAGTCCTCCCAAAGAGACCCAGTACTTC	CASSRTSPPKETQYF	-	TRBD2	TRBV2	TRBJ2-5